This paragraph reports one TCR beta chain. The data derive from a study of blood T cell repertoires in COVID-19. TCRdb's copy holds only in-frame clones and misses some; the assay was immunoSEQ multiplex PCR. The sample holds roughly 68,000 clones, roughly 81% seen once. From germline, CDR1 is ENHRY and CDR2 SYGVKD. V lost 10 bases and J 1 base, leaving 7 bases between the germline ends. The CDR3 has 11 amino acids. The sequence was collected from a human donor in a cohort sampled during active COVID-19. The chain joins TRBV10-3 to TRBJ1-1, with D unresolved. The sample was peripheral blood. CDR3 residues: CATRGNTEAFF. The CDR3 nucleotides read TGTGCCACCCGGGGGAACACTGAAGCTTTCTTT.